The 7 T cell receptor beta chains in this list originate from one sample, sequenced in a study of response to subunit inactivated influenza vaccine. MiXCR was run by TCRdb on the RT-PCR reads, yielding one entry per CDR3 protein. The data hold 650,000 or so distinct CDR3 sequences, with 12% to 15% observed a single time. The sample here was PBMCs from blood, taken approximately 15 days before vaccination. The receptor set was obtained from a man aged 45-65 years who received an inactivated influenza vaccine.

This clonotype appeared a few times. At one end the junction does not follow the germline gene, possibly because of a read error. The chain combines TRBV7-3 with TRBJ2-5, with D perhaps being TRBD1 or TRBD2 (5 bases each). Germline lookup yields CDR1 SGHTA and CDR2 FQGTGA. The CDR3 has 14 amino acids. Here the CDR3 reads CASSPSGRSGNFFF. In DNA, the CDR3 is TGTGCCAGCAGCCCCTCGGGACGGTCGGGTAATTTTTTCTTC.

Only a few counts were recorded for this clonotype. This sequence joins TRBV20-1 and TRBJ2-3; D gene uncertain. Germline assignment: CDR1 DFQATT and CDR2 SNEGSKA (reference sequence). The V and J ends lost 1 base and 7 bases respectively, with 9 bases between them. The CDR3 loop spans 12 amino acids. CDR3 amino acids: CSARGGQNTQYF. The DNA for the CDR3 is TGCAGTGCTAGAGGGGGTCAGAATACGCAGTATTTT.

This clonotype was picked up a small number of times. This chain connects TRBV20-1 to TRBJ2-1; 8 bases are shared with TRBD2. The CDR3 is 14 amino acids. Trimming at V came to 4 bases and at J to 1 base, leaving 3 bases not matched to a gene. Germline V lookup: CDR1 DFQATT, CDR2 SNEGSKA (reference sequence). The CDR3 region has the DNA TGCAGTGCTATCGGGACTAGATCCTACAATGAGCAGTTCTTC. As protein: CSAIGTRSYNEQFF.

The chain is built from TRBV5-1 and TRBJ2-1; possibly TRBD1 for D (5 bases). V gave up 3 bases and J gave up 0 bases, with 13 bases separating them. The CDR3 consists of 16 residues. Germline values: CDR1 SGHRS, CDR2 YFSETQ. In nucleotides, the CDR3 is TGCGCCAGCAGCTCAAGACAGAAGAGCTCCTACAATGAGCAGTTCTTC. Protein: CASSSRQKSSYNEQFF.

This clonotype was seen only a few times. The chain links TRBV29-1 to TRBJ2-5; either TRBD1 or TRBD2 may fit D (5 bases each). The CDR3 contains 11 residues. Trimming pared 7 bases from V and 9 bases from J, leaving 15 bases between. In germline, CDR1 is SQVTM, CDR2 ANQGSEA. CDR3 sequence: CSADWGTAQYF. The CDR3 nucleotides read TGCAGCGCGGACTGGGGGACGGCCCAGTACTTC. The full variable domain, in which reference TRBV29-1 and TRBJ2-5 provide the parts outside the CDR3, is SAVISQKPSRDICQRGTSLTIQCQVDSQVTMMFWYRQQPGQSLTLIATANQGSEATYESGFVIDKFPISRPNLTFSTLTVSNMSPEDSSIYLCSADWGTAQYFGPGTRLLVL.

In its sample, this clonotype was seen a few times. This rearrangement joins TRBV9 to TRBJ2-1; D is uncertain. Germline V lookup: CDR1 SGDLS, CDR2 YYNGEE. Trimming took 3 bases from V and 9 from J, leaving 10 bases between them. The CDR3 length is 12 residues. CDR3 coding DNA: TGTGCCAGCAGCGGTAATCAATTTGAGCAGTTCTTC. As protein: CASSGNQFEQFF.

This clonotype was seen repeatedly, ten times or more. The chain has TRBV7-9 and TRBJ2-4; D is perhaps TRBD1 (6 bases). Trimming pared 3 bases from V and 3 bases from J, leaving 12 bases between. The CDR3 totals 15 residues. The germline V gene has CDR1 SEHNR and CDR2 FQNEAQ (reference sequence). CDR3: CASSFTGWGKNIQYF. The CDR3 nucleotides read TGTGCCAGCAGCTTTACAGGGTGGGGCAAAAACATTCAGTACTTC.